These 8 T cell receptor beta chains share one sample of origin, sequenced in a study of identical twins. TCRdb re-derived calls from the 5' RACE reads in MiXCR, one entry per CDR3 protein. This table has some 900,000 distinct CDR3 sequences, 12% appearing once. The data also belong to a second study, concerning yellow fever vaccine responses in identical twins.

The sequenced sample consisted of PBMCs. Receptors originate from a young woman in good health.

This clonotype was seen more than once but under ten times. The chain has TRBV12-3 or TRBV12-4 and TRBJ2-3; D gene ambiguous. V lost 6 bases and J 2 bases, leaving 15 bases between the germline ends. The CDR3 extends over 15 amino acids. CDR3 loop: CASSTIMDPTDTQYF. Written as DNA, the CDR3 is TGTGCCAGCAGCACTATTATGGATCCCACAGATACGCAGTATTTT.

The count of this clonotype is one. J is TRBJ2-3 and V is TRBV20-1; 9 positions match TRBD2. Unmatched junction bases numbered 6, after V lost 6 bases and J lost 2 bases. The CDR3 runs 14 residues. Germline-derived CDR1 and CDR2 are DFQATT and SNEGSKA (reference sequence). CDR3: CSAATSGNTDTQYF. CDR3 nucleotide sequence: TGCAGTGCCGCGACTAGCGGAAACACAGATACGCAGTATTTT.

This chain uses TRBV2 with TRBJ2-1, with D unresolved. CDR1 is SNHLY and CDR2 is FYNNEI in the germline V gene. V lost 2 bases and J lost 8, with 10 bases in between. The CDR3 totals 13 residues. CDR3 sequence reads: CASSEKWLHEQFF. The CDR3 DNA follows: TGTGCCAGCAGTGAAAAATGGTTGCATGAGCAGTTCTTC.

V and J are TRBV5-1 and TRBJ2-7, with D maybe TRBD1 (5 bases). Germline V gene data show CDR1 as SGHRS and CDR2 as YFSETQ. The CDR3 consists of 14 residues. V was cut by 1 base and J by 3 bases, with 11 bases left in between. The CDR3 spells CASSLRVGVYEQYF. The CDR3 DNA follows: TGCGCCAGCAGCTTGCGAGTAGGGGTCTACGAGCAGTACTTC.

This clonotype was seen ten or more times. The chain couples TRBV24-1 to TRBJ2-3, with D hard to call. The germline V gene has CDR1 KGHDR and CDR2 SFDVKD. The CDR3 covers 15 residues. V lost 0 bases and J lost 4, with 10 bases in between. CDR3 loop: CATSDLNSGSDTQYF. CDR3 nucleotides: TGTGCCACCAGTGATTTGAACAGTGGGTCAGATACGCAGTATTTT.

The rearrangement joins TRBV10-2 to TRBJ1-2; TRBD1 matches at 11 bases. Looked up from germline, CDR1 is WSHSY and CDR2 is SAAADI. Unmatched junction bases numbered 8, after V lost 10 bases and J lost 4 bases. CDR3 length: 14 residues. CDR3 bases: TGCGCCATAAACCCGGGACAGGGGGTCTATGGCTACACCTTC. This encodes CAINPGQGVYGYTF.

The genes are TRBV28 and TRBJ2-5; 7 nucleotides match TRBD2. Per germline, CDR1 MDHEN and CDR2 SYDVKM. The CDR3 runs 15 residues. The J segment lost 4 bases and the V segment lost 3 bases, leaving 8 bases of the junction unmatched. CDR3 sequence reads: CASSLGQGGSETQYF. The CDR3 bases are TGTGCCAGCAGTTTGGGGCAGGGAGGGTCAGAGACCCAGTACTTC.

The sample holds a few counts of this clonotype. V usage is TRBV5-6 and J usage is TRBJ2-5; TRBD2 matches at 11 bases. This CDR3 is built from 16 residues. Losses at the gene ends were 2 bases for V and 4 bases for J; bases not matched to a gene: 7. Germline V CDR1 and CDR2: SGHDT, YYEEEE. The CDR3 reads CASSLIGLAGGETQYF. For the CDR3, the DNA is TGTGCCAGCAGCTTAATAGGACTAGCGGGCGGAGAGACCCAGTACTTC.